Following are 5 T cell receptor beta chains from one sample sequenced in a study of response to subunit inactivated influenza vaccine. TCRdb re-derived calls from the RT-PCR reads in MiXCR, one entry per CDR3 protein. The table lists some 570,000 distinct CDR3 sequences, over 9% of them singletons. The data were also submitted as part of a second study, on T cells expressing NK-cell markers. This second report adds: For TCR beta, cDNA was produced by 5'RACE template switching with UMIs.

The sample in question was PBMCs from blood, obtained on the day of vaccination. These TCRs come from a middle-aged man who received an inactivated influenza vaccine.

This chain uses TRBV25-1 with TRBJ2-1; a weak D match, TRBD2 (5 bases). The DNA end is more similar to TRBJ2-7, so the J call may be wrong. CDR3 length equals 12 residues. CDR1 is MGHDK and CDR2 is SYGVNS in the germline V gene. The CDR3 loop reads CASSGLANEQYF. The CDR3 region has the DNA TGTGCCAGCAGTGGGCTAGCAAATGAGCAGTACTTC.

This chain uses TRBV9 with TRBJ2-1, with 12 positions matching TRBD2. CDR1 and CDR2 from the germline V gene are SGDLS and YYNGEE. The CDR3 has 20 amino acids. V lost 4 bases to trimming and J lost 4 bases; unmatched junction nucleotides: 18. Here the CDR3 DNA reads TGTGCCAGCAGCATAGGACCGGGACTAGCGGGTAGGGAGGGGTACAATGAGCAGTTCTTC. It translates to CASSIGPGLAGREGYNEQFF.

This rearrangement joins TRBV12-3 or TRBV12-4 to TRBJ1-5; no definite D call. Between the trimmed V and J ends, which lost 3 bases and 5 bases, there was a span of 5 bases. The CDR3 loop spans 12 amino acids. The CDR3 protein is CASSFMHQPQHF. CDR3 sequence (DNA): TGTGCCAGCAGTTTTATGCATCAGCCCCAGCATTTT.

This sequence joins TRBV28 and TRBJ2-5, with 10 positions matching TRBD2. Losses at the gene ends were 1 base for V and 0 bases for J; bases not matched to a gene: 2. The CDR3 contains 16 residues. Germline V gene lookup returns CDR1 MDHEN and CDR2 SYDVKM. CDR3 sequence reads: CASSLLSGGDQETQYF. In DNA, the CDR3 is TGTGCCAGCAGTTTATTAAGCGGGGGGGACCAAGAGACCCAGTACTTC.

The chain recombines TRBV20-1 with TRBJ2-7; perhaps TRBD1 as D (6 bases). There are 11 residues in the CDR3. V dropped 5 bases and J dropped 4 bases, with 9 bases sitting between them. Germline lookup yields CDR1 DFQATT and CDR2 SNEGSKA (reference sequence). The CDR3 nucleotides are TGCAGTGCTCCCACAGGGTACGAGCAGTACTTC. Translating gives CSAPTGYEQYF.